This TCR beta chain was retrieved from a study of CXCR3-negative and CXCR3-positive naive CD8 T cells. Study-wide points: Across naive subsets, surface CD5 expression was comparable, and TCR strength was inferred from properties of the TRB CDR3. Comparison of naive cells showed more hydrophobic TRB CDR3s in CXCR3-positive than in CXCR3-negative naive cells. PBMCs showed partially decreased CXCR3 expression after cryopreservation, and most assays used fresh PBMCs.

UMI-labeled 5' RACE TRB cDNA libraries were prepared from the cells. TCRdb reprocessed the 5' RACE reads and stores each CDR3 protein as one record, lacking DNA. In all, the sample yields some 50,000 distinct CDR3 sequences. The CDR3 sequence is 13 residues long. Germline loops: CDR1 MNHEY, CDR2 SVGAGI. Details on this clonotype: What it recognizes is unknown.

Among CD8+ T cells, naive ones were CD45RO-CCR7+CD27+CD95-. V is TRBV6-5 and J is TRBJ2-7; lacking DNA, the TRBD1 call made by TCRdb goes unchecked. The sample consisted of naive CXCR3- CD8+ T cells from blood. The sample's subset: CD45RO-CCR7+CD27+CD95- naive CD8+ T cells lacking CXCR3 (TNR3-). The sequence derives from a human donor in good health. Some clones in this sample may be carry-over from other donors' samples. CDR3 protein: CASSPGEDYEQYF.